The rows below give T cell receptor beta chains drawn from one sample of a study of cytomegalovirus exposure and HLA in healthy donors. Method: immunoSEQ multiplex PCR; TCRdb's copy keeps in-frame clones and lacks some. The sample holds 150,000 to 200,000 clones; more than 80% are singletons and the top ten take 1.5% to 2%. Sequenced input: PBMCs. The origin of the receptors is a woman under 30 in good health and CMV-seronegative. Each CDR3 is given with its conserved first and last residue. The D gene is left open where the match is weak. A clone size is listed for some rows: how often the clone was seen (once, few, many), or a class if it is expanded.

j_call,v_call,d_call,clone_size,cdr3_nt,cdr3_aa
TRBJ2-4,TRBV29-1,TRBD1,NA,TGCAGCGTTGAGTCGTCGGACAGGGGTGACATTCAGTACTTC,CSVESSDRGDIQYF
TRBJ1-2,TRBV29-1,NA,NA,TGCAGCGTTGCACAGGGTAGAACTAGTGGGGGCTACACCTTC,CSVAQGRTSGGYTF
TRBJ1-6,TRBV18,TRBD1,NA,TGTGCCAGCTCACCGGCTACGGGACAGGCTAATTCACCCCTCCACTTT,CASSPATGQANSPLHF
TRBJ2-2,TRBV4-2,TRBD1,few,TGTGCCAGCAGCCAAGATAGGGGACAGGCTTCGAACACCGGGGAGCTGTTTTTT,CASSQDRGQASNTGELFF
TRBJ1-1,TRBV5-1,TRBD1,NA,TGCGCCAGCAGCTCGATGACAGGGGGCAGAGGGACTGAAGCTTTCTTT,CASSSMTGGRGTEAFF
TRBJ2-3,TRBV27,TRBD1,few,TGTGCCAGCAGTCAAGGGGGCCCAGATACGCAGTATTTT,CASSQGGPDTQYF
TRBJ2-7,TRBV29-1,NA,NA,TGCAGCGTTGAATGGGCAGGTGAATCCGACTACGAGCAGTACTTC,CSVEWAGESDYEQYF
TRBJ1-3,TRBV6-1,NA,NA,TGTGCCAGCAGCGGGGACATCCGTGGGTATGTGATATATTTT,CASSGDIRGYVIYF
TRBJ1-4,TRBV7-8,NA,NA,TGTGCCAGCAGCACGTACCAGGGGAAGGCTAATGAAAAACTGTTTTTT,CASSTYQGKANEKLFF
TRBJ2-1,TRBV27,TRBD1,NA,TGTGCCAGCAGTCGGGACAGAATCTCAAATGAGCAGTTCTTC,CASSRDRISNEQFF
TRBJ2-7,TRBV28,TRBD2,few,TGTGCCAGCAGTTTATACTTGCGACTAGCGGGAGGTCTATCCTACGAGCAGTACTTC,CASSLYLRLAGGLSYEQYF
TRBJ2-3,TRBV7-9,TRBD2,NA,TGTTCCAGCAGCCCACCCGGACTAGCGGGGCGCACAGATACGCAGTATTTT,CSSSPPGLAGRTDTQYF
TRBJ2-5,TRBV30,NA,NA,TGTGCCTGGACCGGGATGGGGACCCAGTACTTC,CAWTGMGTQYF
TRBJ2-1,TRBV2,NA,NA,TGTGCCAGCAGCCGCAGGGTCCTTGCTGGATCTGATGAGCAGTTCTTC,CASSRRVLAGSDEQFF
TRBJ2-3,TRBV25-1,TRBD2,NA,TGTGCCAGCAGTGCTGCCAGCGGGAGGGCTTCGGGCACAGATACGCAGTATTTT,CASSAASGRASGTDTQYF
TRBJ1-2,TRBV30,TRBD1,NA,TGTGCCTGGAGCGCCGGCGGACAGGGGGGAGATGGCTACACCTTC,CAWSAGGQGGDGYTF
TRBJ1-5,TRBV27,NA,NA,TGTGCCAGCAGTGAAGGAAGGACAGACAATCAGCCCCAGCATTTT,CASSEGRTDNQPQHF
TRBJ2-7,TRBV2,NA,NA,TGTGCCAGCAGTGAAGATGCCGCCAGTCCGGGAGAGCAGTACTTC,CASSEDAASPGEQYF
TRBJ2-7,TRBV13,TRBD2,NA,TGTGCCAGCAGCTTAGGCCGGGCGGGAGCCTACGAGCAGTACTTC,CASSLGRAGAYEQYF
TRBJ2-3,TRBV5-6,NA,few,TGTGCCAGCAGCCCTAGGGAGGGGGGGACCTCTAGCACAGATACGCAGTATTTT,CASSPREGGTSSTDTQYF
TRBJ1-5,TRBV19,NA,NA,TGTGCCAGTAGTATGCTAGTTTATAGCAATCAGCCCCAGCATTTT,CASSMLVYSNQPQHF
TRBJ1-2,TRBV18,NA,few,TGTGCCAGCTCACCACCGGCGCGGGATGGCTACACCTTC,CASSPPARDGYTF
TRBJ1-1,TRBV5-1,TRBD1,NA,TGCGCCAGCAGCGTGGAACAGGGGGTAAACACTGAAGCTTTCTTT,CASSVEQGVNTEAFF
TRBJ2-7,TRBV27,TRBD2,NA,TGTGCCAGCACCGGTGGATCGACTAGCGGGAGTGGTAACGAGCAGTACTTC,CASTGGSTSGSGNEQYF
TRBJ1-2,TRBV25-1,NA,NA,TGTGCCAGCAGACAACAGGAGAACTATGGCTACACCTTC,CASRQQENYGYTF
TRBJ1-1,TRBV5-6,NA,NA,TGTGCCAGCAGCTTGGCCGCCAGGGGCACTGAAGCTTTCTTT,CASSLAARGTEAFF
TRBJ1-2,TRBV11-2,NA,NA,TGTGCCAGCAGCTTAGCAGGACTGAGCTATGGCTACACCTTC,CASSLAGLSYGYTF
TRBJ1-5,TRBV19,NA,NA,TGTGCCAGTAGTATAGGTGGGGGCTCCGGTAGGAGCAATCAGCCCCAGCATTTT,CASSIGGGSGRSNQPQHF
TRBJ2-1,TRBV6-5,NA,NA,TGTGCCAGCAGTTACTCCGGGAGCGACTACAATGAGCAGTTCTTC,CASSYSGSDYNEQFF
TRBJ1-1,TRBV6-4,TRBD1,NA,TGTGCCAGCAGTGACGGGACAGCCACCGAAGCTTTCTTT,CASSDGTATEAFF
TRBJ1-6,TRBV6-5,TRBD1,NA,TGTGCCAGCAGTTACGGAGGACAGGGGAATAATTCACCCCTCCACTTT,CASSYGGQGNNSPLHF
TRBJ2-7,TRBV28,NA,once,TGTGCCAGCAGTTTATCGGGGACACTCATCTCCTACGAGCAGTACTTC,CASSLSGTLISYEQYF
TRBJ1-6,TRBV9,NA,NA,TGTGCCAGCAGCCAAGGGAGCTCCTATAATTCACCCCTCCACTTT,CASSQGSSYNSPLHF
TRBJ1-2,TRBV10-3,NA,NA,TGTGCCATCAGTGACTTTGGGCCCCATGGCTACACCTTC,CAISDFGPHGYTF
TRBJ1-6,TRBV7-8,TRBD1,once,TGTGCCAGCAGCTTGGGAAGGACAGGGGGCTCCTATAATTCACCCCTCCACTTT,CASSLGRTGGSYNSPLHF
TRBJ2-3,TRBV9,TRBD2,NA,TGTGCCAGCAGCGTAGTAGGGACTAGCGGGAGCACAGATACGCAGTATTTT,CASSVVGTSGSTDTQYF
TRBJ1-4,TRBV11-2,TRBD1,NA,TGTGCCAGCAGCCCGCCGGGACAGGGGGCTCGAAAACTGTTTTTT,CASSPPGQGARKLFF
TRBJ2-5,TRBV15,NA,NA,TGTGCCACCAGTAAGGGAGGAGAGACCCAGTACTTC,CATSKGGETQYF
TRBJ2-7,TRBV28,TRBD1,NA,TGTGCCAGCAGTTTAGGGACAGGGGGCGCGTTCTTCACTCACTACGAGCAGTACTTC,CASSLGTGGAFFTHYEQYF
TRBJ2-7,TRBV15,NA,NA,TGTGCCACCAGCAGAGCCGGGAGTTCCTACGAGCAGTACTTC,CATSRAGSSYEQYF
TRBJ2-7,TRBV5-6,NA,NA,TGTGCCAGCAGGATCTACGAGCAGTACTTC,CASRIYEQYF
TRBJ1-2,TRBV6-5,TRBD1,NA,TGTGCCAGCAGTTCCGGGACAGACTATGGCTACACCTTC,CASSSGTDYGYTF
TRBJ2-7,TRBV2,NA,NA,TGTGCCAGCAGGTCTGGCGGGCGCTACGAGCAGTACTTC,CASRSGGRYEQYF
TRBJ1-3,TRBV19,TRBD1,NA,TGTGCCAGTAGTGACTACGGGACAGGGGTCGTGGGGGCTGGAAACACCATATATTTT,CASSDYGTGVVGAGNTIYF
TRBJ2-7,TRBV28,NA,once,TGTGCCAGCAGTTCAACCTACGAGCAGTACTTC,CASSSTYEQYF
TRBJ2-1,TRBV10-3,NA,NA,TGTGCCATCGGATTCTCAGGGCTTGAGCAGTTCTTC,CAIGFSGLEQFF
TRBJ1-2,TRBV6-1,NA,medium-sized,TGTGCCAGCCACGACACATGGGGCACCGAATATGGCTACACCTTC,CASHDTWGTEYGYTF
TRBJ1-1,TRBV6-5,TRBD1,NA,TGTGCCAGTAGTGGGGACAGGCCGAACACTGAAGCTTTCTTT,CASSGDRPNTEAFF
TRBJ1-1,TRBV2,TRBD1,once,TGTGCCAGCAGTGAGACAGGGACTGACGCTTTCTTT,CASSETGTDAFF
TRBJ2-7,TRBV7-2,TRBD2,NA,TGTGCCGGCAGGCAGACTAGCGGTAACGAGCAGTACTTC,CAGRQTSGNEQYF